This T cell receptor (beta chain) was sequenced for a study of OX40 agonist ivuxolimab in advanced cancers. Study-level findings and limits: The study observed clonal expansion of CD4+ and CD8+ blood T cells by week 6 at 0.1 to 3.0 mg/kg. Partial responders treated at 0.1-3.0 mg/kg exhibited clonal expansion among the lowest measured.

Assay: immunoSEQ multiplex PCR; the TCRdb copy retains only in-frame clones and omits some. The sample includes 50,000 to 55,000 clones, 87% of them seen just once. V was clipped by 0 bases and J by 8 bases, with 8 bases between them. This CDR3 has 12 amino acids. From germline, CDR1 is SGHRS and CDR2 YFSETQ. About this clone itself: What it binds is unknown.

This sequence originates from an adult with an advanced solid tumor such as melanoma, head and neck, liver or kidney cancer. The gene calls are TRBV5-1 and TRBJ1-2; D is unclear. Here the sequenced sample was CD4+ or CD8+ T cells sorted from blood, taken in a trial of the OX40 agonist ivuxolimab. For the CDR3, the DNA is TGCGCCAGCAGCTTGGATCTAAAGGGCTACACCTTC. Protein sequence: CASSLDLKGYTF.